This T cell receptor beta chain was identified in a study of blood T cell repertoires in COVID-19. Study background: Samples came from the United States, Italy and Spain, spanning acute and convalescent COVID-19. PBMCs, B-cell-depleted T cells, or T cells were the source of the cDNA or gDNA that made up the material.

Trimming took 5 bases from V and 1 from J, leaving 12 bases between them. This CDR3 has 15 residues. The germline gives CDR1 SGHVS, CDR2 FQNEAQ. How the authors handled the data: Amplification of reference gene primers was used by the study to estimate nucleated cell counts. Using immunoSEQ multiplex PCR, the repertoire was profiled, and TCRdb retains in-frame clones only, with some absent. V and J calls and clone size are as listed in that table; D and trimming were resolved from the DNA. Of approximately 250,000 clones in the sample, approximately 82% were seen once. The V gene is TRBV7-8, the J gene TRBJ1-5; a weak D match, TRBD1 (5 bases). Sequenced input: peripheral blood. The sequence derives from a man in his fifties or sixties who had recovered from COVID-19. The chain's CDR3 is CASSQDGGSNQPQHF. The CDR3 DNA sequence: TGTGCCAGCAGCCAAGACGGGGGAAGCAATCAGCCCCAGCATTTT. The full variable domain, its missing parts supplied by reference TRBV7-8 and TRBJ1-5, is GAGVSQSPRYKVAKRGQDVALRCDPISGHVSLFWYQQALGQGPEFLTYFQNEAQLDKSGLPSDRFFAERPEGSVSTLKIQRTQQEDSAVYLCASSQDGGSNQPQHFGDGTRLSIL.